What follows describes a single T cell receptor (beta chain). Researchers partitioned CD4+ cells into CD45RA+ naive and CD45RA-negative memory subsets. The data were obtained in a study of shared clonotypes between healthy human individuals. On sorted subsets, replicate PCRs used about 180 ng DNA, or approximately 33,000 T cell genomes. Profiled with immunoSEQ multiplex PCR; TCRdb holds only in-frame clones, not every one. Among over 2 million clones, roughly 90% were seen once, and the ten largest hold around 0.38%. With V trimmed by 5 bases and J by 3 bases, 6 bases remained unmatched. The CDR3 covers 15 residues. The germline gives CDR1 MNHNS, CDR2 SASEGT.

The source is a man between 18 and 35 years old in good health. Some clones in this sample may be carry-over from other donors' samples. What was sequenced was naive CD4+ T cells from PBMCs. The subset here: CD45RA+ positively selected. The chain joins TRBV6-1 to TRBJ2-2, with 7 bases aligning to TRBD1. The CDR3 sequence is CASSPGTDYTGELFF. The DNA of the CDR3 is TGTGCCAGCAGTCCAGGGACAGATTACACCGGGGAGCTGTTTTTT.